These T cell receptor beta chains were read from a single sample in a study of cytomegalovirus exposure and HLA in healthy donors. The repertoire was sequenced with immunoSEQ multiplex PCR; TCRdb's copy has only in-frame clones and lacks some. The sample holds about 190,000 clones, about 76% seen once. Sequenced input: PBMCs. The receptor set was obtained from a woman aged 50 to 60 in good health and CMV-seronegative. Both conserved end residues are trimmed from each CDR3. Each record gives: J gene, V gene, CDR3 protein.

>TRBJ1-2|TRBV10-1
ARPRDSEGYT
>TRBJ1-1|TRBV19
ASRTQKNTEAF
>TRBJ1-3|TRBV15
ATSIPLDRDPGGNTIY
>TRBJ1-2|TRBV2
ASSETLGGYT
>TRBJ2-1|TRBV28
ASILASGLYNEQF
>TRBJ1-4|TRBV2
ASINLLTGTGHEKLF
>TRBJ2-7|TRBV2
ASKRGQSSYEQY
>TRBJ1-2|TRBV7-2
ASRIDRVNGYT
>TRBJ2-5|TRBV28
ASSLVRGETQY
>TRBJ2-3|TRBV10-3
AISPGQGTDTQY
>TRBJ2-2|TRBV4-3
ASSQGQGGELF
>TRBJ2-2|TRBV5-1
ASWPSGRAGELF
>TRBJ2-3|TRBV29-1
SVFGLAGTDTQY
>TRBJ1-5|TRBV7-9
ASSLGERGNQPQH
>TRBJ2-3|TRBV18
ASSPGLAGSDTQY
>TRBJ1-4|TRBV4-1
ASSQRGAARDELF